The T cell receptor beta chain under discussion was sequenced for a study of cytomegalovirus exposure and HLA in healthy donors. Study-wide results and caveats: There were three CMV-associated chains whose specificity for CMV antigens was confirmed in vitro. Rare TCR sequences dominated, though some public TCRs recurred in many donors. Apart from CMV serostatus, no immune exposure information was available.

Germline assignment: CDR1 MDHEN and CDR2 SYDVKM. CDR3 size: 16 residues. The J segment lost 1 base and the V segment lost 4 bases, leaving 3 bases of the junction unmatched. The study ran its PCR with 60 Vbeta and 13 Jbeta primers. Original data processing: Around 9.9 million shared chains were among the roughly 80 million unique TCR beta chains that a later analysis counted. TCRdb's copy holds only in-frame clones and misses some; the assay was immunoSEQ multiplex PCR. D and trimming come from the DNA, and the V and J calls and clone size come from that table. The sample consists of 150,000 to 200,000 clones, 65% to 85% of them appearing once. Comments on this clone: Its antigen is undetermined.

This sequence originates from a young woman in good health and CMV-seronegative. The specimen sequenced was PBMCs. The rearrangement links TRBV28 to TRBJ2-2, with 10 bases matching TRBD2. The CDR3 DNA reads TGTGCCAGCAGTTCCAGCGGGAGGGGGAACACCGGGGAGCTGTTTTTT. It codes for CASSSSGRGNTGELFF.